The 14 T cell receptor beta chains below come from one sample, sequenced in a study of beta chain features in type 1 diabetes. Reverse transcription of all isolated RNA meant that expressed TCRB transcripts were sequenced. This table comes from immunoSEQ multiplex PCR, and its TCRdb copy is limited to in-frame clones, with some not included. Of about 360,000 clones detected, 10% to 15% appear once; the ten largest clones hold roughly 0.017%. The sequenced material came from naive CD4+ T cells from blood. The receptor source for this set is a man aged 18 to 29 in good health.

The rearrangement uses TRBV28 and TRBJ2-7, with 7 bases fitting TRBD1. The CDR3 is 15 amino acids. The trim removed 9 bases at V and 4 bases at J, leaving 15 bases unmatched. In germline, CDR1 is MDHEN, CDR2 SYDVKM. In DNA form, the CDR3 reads TGTGCCAGTCAATCCTCGGGACAGTCGGTTTACGAGCAGTACTTC. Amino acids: CASQSSGQSVYEQYF. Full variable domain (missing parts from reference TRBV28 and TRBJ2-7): DVKVTQSSRYLVKRTGEKVFLECVQDMDHENMFWYRQDPGLGLRLIYFSYDVKMKEKGDIPEGYSVSREKKERFSLILESASTNQTSMYLCASQSSGQSVYEQYFGPGTRLTVT.

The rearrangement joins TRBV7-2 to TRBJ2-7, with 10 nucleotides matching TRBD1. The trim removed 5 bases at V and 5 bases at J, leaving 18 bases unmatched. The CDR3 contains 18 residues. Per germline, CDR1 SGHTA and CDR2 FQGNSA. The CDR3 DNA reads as TGTGCCAGCAGCCGCGGGACAGGGGCCTCGTTGAGGTTCCACGAGCAGTACTTC. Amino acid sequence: CASSRGTGASLRFHEQYF.

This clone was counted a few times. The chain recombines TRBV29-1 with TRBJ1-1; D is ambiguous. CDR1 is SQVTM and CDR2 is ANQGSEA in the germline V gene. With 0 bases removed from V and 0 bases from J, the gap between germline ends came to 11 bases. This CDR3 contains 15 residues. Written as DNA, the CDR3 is TGCAGCGTTGAAGAGGTGGCAGGTATGAACACTGAAGCTTTCTTT. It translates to CSVEEVAGMNTEAFF.

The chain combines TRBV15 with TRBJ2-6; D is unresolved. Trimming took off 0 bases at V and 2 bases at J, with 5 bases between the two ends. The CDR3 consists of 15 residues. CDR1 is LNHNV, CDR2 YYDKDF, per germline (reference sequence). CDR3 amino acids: CATSRESAGANVLTF. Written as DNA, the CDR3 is TGTGCCACCAGCAGAGAATCGGCTGGGGCCAACGTCCTGACTTTC.

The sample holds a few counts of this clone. The CDR3 region has the DNA TGCGCCAGCAGCGCCCAGGGACAGCTGAACACTGAAGCTTTCTTT. Protein: CASSAQGQLNTEAFF. The chain couples TRBV4-1 to TRBJ1-1; the match to TRBD1 covers 7 bases. Germline V gene sequence: CDR1 MGHRA, CDR2 YSYEKL. CDR3 length: 15 residues. Germline trimming cut 5 bases from V and 0 bases from J; bases unmatched to any gene: 6.

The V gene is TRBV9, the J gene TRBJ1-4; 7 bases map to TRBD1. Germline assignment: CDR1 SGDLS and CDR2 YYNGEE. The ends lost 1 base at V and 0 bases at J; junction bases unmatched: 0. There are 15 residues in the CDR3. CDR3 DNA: TGTGCCAGCAGCGTACAGGGGGCAACTAATGAAAAACTGTTTTTT. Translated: CASSVQGATNEKLFF.

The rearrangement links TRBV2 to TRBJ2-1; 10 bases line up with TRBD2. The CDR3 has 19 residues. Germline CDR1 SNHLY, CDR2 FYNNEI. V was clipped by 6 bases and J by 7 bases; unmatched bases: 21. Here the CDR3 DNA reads TGTGCCAGCAGCCAGGAGGAGGGGTCGGTAGCGGGAGGTGGAAATGAGCAGTTCTTC. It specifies CASSQEEGSVAGGGNEQFF.

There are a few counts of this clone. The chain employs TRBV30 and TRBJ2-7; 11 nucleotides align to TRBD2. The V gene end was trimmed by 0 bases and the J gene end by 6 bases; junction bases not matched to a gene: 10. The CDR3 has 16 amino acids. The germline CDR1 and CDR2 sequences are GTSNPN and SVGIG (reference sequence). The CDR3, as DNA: TGTGCCTGGAGTGTACTAGCGGGAGCTCGAGCGAGCGAGCAGTACTTC. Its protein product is CAWSVLAGARASEQYF.

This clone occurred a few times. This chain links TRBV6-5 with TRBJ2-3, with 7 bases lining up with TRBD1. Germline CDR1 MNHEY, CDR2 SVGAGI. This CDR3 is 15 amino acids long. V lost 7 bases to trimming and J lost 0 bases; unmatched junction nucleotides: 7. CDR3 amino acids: CASIRTGQSTDTQYF. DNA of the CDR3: TGTGCCAGCATAAGGACAGGACAAAGCACAGATACGCAGTATTTT.

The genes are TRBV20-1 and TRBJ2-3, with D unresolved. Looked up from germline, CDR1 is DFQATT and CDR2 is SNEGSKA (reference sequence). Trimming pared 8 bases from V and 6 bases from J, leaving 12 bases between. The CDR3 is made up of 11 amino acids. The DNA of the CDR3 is TGCAGTTTCAATATAGTTGATACGCAGTATTTT. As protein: CSFNIVDTQYF.

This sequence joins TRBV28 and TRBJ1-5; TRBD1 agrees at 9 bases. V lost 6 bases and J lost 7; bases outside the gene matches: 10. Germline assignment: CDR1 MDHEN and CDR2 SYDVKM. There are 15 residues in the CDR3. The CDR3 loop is CASSKRTTGGQPQHF. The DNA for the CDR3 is TGTGCCAGCAGCAAACGTACGACAGGGGGACAGCCCCAGCATTTT. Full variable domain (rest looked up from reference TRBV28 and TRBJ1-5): DVKVTQSSRYLVKRTGEKVFLECVQDMDHENMFWYRQDPGLGLRLIYFSYDVKMKEKGDIPEGYSVSREKKERFSLILESASTNQTSMYLCASSKRTTGGQPQHFGDGTRLSIL.

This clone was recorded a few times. The CDR3 spells CASSLDGTGGFGGTEAFF. The CDR3 DNA sequence: TGTGCCAGCAGCTTGGATGGGACAGGGGGCTTCGGGGGCACTGAAGCTTTCTTT. The gene calls are TRBV5-4 and TRBJ1-1, with TRBD1 matching over 12 bases. Germline V gives CDR1 SGHNT, CDR2 YYREEE (reference sequence). CDR3 length: 18 amino acids. The V segment lost 0 bases and the J segment 4 bases; nucleotides outside the gene matches: 10.

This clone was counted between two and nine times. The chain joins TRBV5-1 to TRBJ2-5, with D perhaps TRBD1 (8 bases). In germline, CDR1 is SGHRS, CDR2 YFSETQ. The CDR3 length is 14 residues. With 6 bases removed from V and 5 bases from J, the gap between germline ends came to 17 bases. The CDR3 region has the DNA TGCGCCAGCAAGGGGGGGCAGGGGGCTGAGACCCAGTACTTC. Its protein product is CASKGGQGAETQYF.

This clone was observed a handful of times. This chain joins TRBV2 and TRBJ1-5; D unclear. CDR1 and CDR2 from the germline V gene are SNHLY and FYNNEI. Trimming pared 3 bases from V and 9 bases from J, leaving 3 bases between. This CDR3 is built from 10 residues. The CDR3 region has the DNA TGTGCCAGCAGTGACGGGCCCCAGCATTTT. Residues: CASSDGPQHF.